The T cell receptor (beta chain) described here comes from a study of T-cell reconstitution after alpha-beta-depleted transplantation in children. Preparation of the TCRbeta library was carried out with unique molecular identifiers. TCRdb passed the PCR reads through MiXCR, listing each CDR3 protein once. The sample lists hundreds of thousands of distinct CDR3 sequences, around 12% occurring once. The ends lost 0 bases at V and 8 bases at J; junction bases unmatched: 5. Germline assignment: CDR1 SGHKS and CDR2 YYEKEE (reference sequence). The CDR3 loop spans 15 amino acids. This clonotype was recorded a few times.

The chain couples TRBV5-5 to TRBJ2-1; 10 nucleotides align to TRBD2. This receptor was identified in a human donor who donated a stem cell graft to a child with combined immunodeficiency. The sample was PBMCs from the stem cell graft donor, taken from the stem cell graft. Here the CDR3 reads CASSLGPSGSDEQFF. CDR3 sequence (DNA): TGTGCCAGCAGCTTGGGGCCTAGCGGGAGCGATGAGCAGTTCTTC. The whole variable domain, remainder taken from reference TRBV5-5 and TRBJ2-1, is DAGVTQSPTHLIKTRGQQVTLRCSPISGHKSVSWYQQVLGQGPQFIFQYYEKEERGRGNFPDRFSARQFPNYSSELNVNALLLGDSALYLCASSLGPSGSDEQFFGPGTRLTVL.